This entry lists 8 T cell receptor beta chains sequenced from one sample in a study of T cells after yellow fever vaccination. MiXCR, applied by TCRdb to the 5' RACE reads, yields one record per CDR3 protein. The data show 250,000 to 350,000 distinct CDR3 sequences, less than 9.5% seen once. Sequenced here: CD4+ T cells sorted from PBMCs, sampled 5 days after the yellow fever booster vaccination. These receptors were obtained from a man younger than 35 who received the YFV17D yellow fever vaccine.

In its sample, this clonotype was seen a few times. The chain combines TRBV20-1 with TRBJ1-2; D is undetermined. Trimming left V 3 bases short and J 4 bases short, with 15 bases between. This CDR3 has 14 amino acids. Per germline, CDR1 DFQATT and CDR2 SNEGSKA (reference sequence). The CDR3 region has the DNA TGCAGTGCTAGTAGTGGACCCAGTCTCTATGGCTACACCTTC. Amino acid sequence: CSASSGPSLYGYTF.

The gene calls are TRBV24-1 and TRBJ2-7; no definite D call. The CDR3 is 11 amino acids. Germline loops: CDR1 KGHDR, CDR2 SFDVKD. The germline V and J ends were trimmed by 7 bases and 4 bases, with 7 bases remaining between them. CDR3 region: CATRATYEQYF. The CDR3 nucleotides are TGTGCCACCAGAGCCACATACGAGCAGTACTTC.

The chain carries TRBV2 and TRBJ2-1; 8 nucleotides line up with TRBD2. The CDR3 length is 14 residues. V lost 4 bases to trimming and J lost 8 bases; unmatched junction nucleotides: 7. Germline V gene sequence: CDR1 SNHLY, CDR2 FYNNEI. The CDR3 protein is CASSAGLGFYEQFF. In nucleotides, the CDR3 is TGTGCCAGCAGTGCGGGACTAGGTTTCTATGAGCAGTTCTTC.

This clonotype occurred a few times. The chain combines TRBV19 with TRBJ1-2, with D perhaps matching TRBD1 (6 bases). The V gene's germline CDR1 is LNHDA and CDR2 SQIVND (reference sequence). This CDR3 spans 14 amino acids. The ends were cut back, 6 bases at V and 4 bases at J, with 15 bases in the middle. CDR3 nucleotides: TGTGCCAGTAGCCCTTGGACAGCCACCTATGGCTACACCTTC. It encodes CASSPWTATYGYTF.

This clonotype came up a few times. V and J are TRBV24-1 and TRBJ1-5; no definite D call. Trimming took 3 bases from V and 1 from J, leaving 15 bases between them. Germline CDR1 is KGHDR and CDR2 is SFDVKD. This CDR3 has 17 residues. CDR3 DNA: TGTGCCACCAGTGATGCCGTCGGCGGGCGGAGCAATCAGCCCCAGCATTTT. As protein: CATSDAVGGRSNQPQHF.

The V and J genes are TRBV9 and TRBJ2-1, with D perhaps being TRBD1 or TRBD2 (5 bases each). The V end was cut by 5 bases, the J end by 6 bases, with 9 bases between. Germline V gene sequence: CDR1 SGDLS, CDR2 YYNGEE. The CDR3 is 12 residues long. CDR3 sequence (DNA): TGTGCCAGCAGGGGGACCCGCAATGAGCAGTTCTTC. Protein: CASRGTRNEQFF.

This chain's CDR3 is CASSTRGGFAEKTQYF. CDR3 in DNA: TGTGCCAGCAGTACGCGGGGGGGCTTTGCGGAGAAAACCCAGTACTTC. The J gene is TRBJ2-5, the V gene TRBV28; 9 bases are a match to TRBD2. The V gene's germline CDR1 is MDHEN and CDR2 SYDVKM. V lost 5 bases and J lost 8; bases outside the gene matches: 15. This CDR3 has 16 residues.

This clonotype was observed a few times. The chain employs TRBV18 and TRBJ2-3; maybe TRBD1 (5 bases). The CDR3 extends over 14 amino acids. V was clipped by 3 bases and J by 2 bases, with 9 bases between them. Germline V gene sequence: CDR1 KGHSH, CDR2 LQKENI. Here the CDR3 reads CASSPQGYTDTQYF. Written as DNA, the CDR3 is TGTGCCAGCTCACCCCAGGGATACACAGATACGCAGTATTTT. The whole variable domain, filled in from reference TRBV18 and TRBJ2-3, reads NAGVMQNPRHLVRRRGQEARLRCSPMKGHSHVYWYRQLPEEGLKFMVYLQKENIIDESGMPKERFSAEFPKEGPSILRIQQVVRGDSAAYFCASSPQGYTDTQYFGPGTRLTVL.